Listed below are T cell receptor beta chains from one sample, sequenced in a study of patients and donors after allogeneic stem cell transplantation. MiXCR, run by TCRdb on the RT-PCR reads, gives a single entry per CDR3 protein. The sample lists about 40,000 distinct CDR3 sequences; 25% to 35% were seen once. Sequenced sample: blood, either unsorted or a sorted T cell fraction (not recorded which). The receptor set was obtained from a human donor who was either an allogeneic HSCT recipient or a stem cell or donor lymphocyte infusion donor (not recorded which). It is not recorded whose cells these are; they may come from a transplant donor. Each CDR3 is given with its conserved first and last residue.

>16|TRBV4-3|TRBJ2-7
CASSQDKTGPAYEQYF
>15|TRBV4-1|TRBJ1-1
CASSEGPVSSTEAFF
>14|TRBV4-3|TRBJ1-2
CASSLQGQIRGYTF
>15|TRBV24-1|TRBJ1-5
CATSEPQGWDQPQHF
>15|TRBV6-5|TRBJ2-5
CASSSGGVAEETQYF
>16|TRBV9|TRBJ1-1
CASSRSSTGKNTEAFF
>16|TRBV7-3|TRBJ2-1
CASSLSLGARNDEQFF
>15|TRBV7-9|TRBJ1-1
CASSLFRGRNTEAFF
>12|TRBV6-6|TRBJ2-2
CASSSPSGELFF
>14|TRBV29-1|TRBJ2-1
CSVGVLAGVHEQFF
>16|TRBV24-1|TRBJ2-1
CATSDLTTTSGSEQFF
>15|TRBV20-1|TRBJ2-3
CSASVLALGVDTQYF
>15|TRBV4-3|TRBJ1-4
CASSPLRGHNEKLFF
>15|TRBV20-1|TRBJ2-3
CSARGERPSTDTQYF
>15|TRBV15|TRBJ1-1
CATSSKTGPTAEAFF
>16|TRBV21-1|TRBJ2-5
CASSRSGVENQETQYF
>12|TRBV29-1|TRBJ1-1
CSVEDRGGRAFF
>16|TRBV10-3|TRBJ1-2
CAIGAHDRGVYYGYTF
>12|TRBV28|TRBJ2-5
CASSLRGQTQYF
>15|TRBV5-6|TRBJ2-7
CASSLEAQYHYEQYF
>13|TRBV4-3|TRBJ1-1
CASSRKPDTEAFF
>16|TRBV5-1|TRBJ2-1
CASSSTSGVPGNEQFF
>13|TRBV28|TRBJ2-1
CASGRGPYNEQFF
>14|TRBV6-6|TRBJ2-7
CASTGTVHSYEQYF
>17|TRBV5-1|TRBJ2-1
CASSLGTGFPSYNEQFF
>13|TRBV27|TRBJ1-2
CASSRGSGYGYTF
>15|TRBV5-5|TRBJ2-1
CASSLGPTLYNEQFF
>14|TRBV19|TRBJ1-5
CASSIWDRYQPQHF
>12|TRBV18|TRBJ2-5
CASSPLGETQYF
>14|TRBV7-3|TRBJ2-1
CASSPLGPFNEQFF